The clone carrying this T cell receptor beta chain was seen at least ten times. Its antigen is currently unknown. The data originate from a study of T cells in Graves' hyperthyroidism and ophthalmopathy. Study-level points and caveats: Clonotypes that were expanded in thyroid above 0.001 mostly appeared in blood too. Separating ophthalmopathy from stable hyperthyroidism was achieved by a 13 V-J model.

The source material, RNA transcripts, was used to amplify TCR beta CDR3 regions. TCR CDR3 regions were first amplified by RT-PCR with HTBI primers. TCRdb reprocessed the multiplex PCR reads via MiXCR and lists one record per CDR3 protein. The sample includes 500,000 or so distinct CDR3 sequences, 15% to 20% of them seen just once. Reasons for excluding patients were uncontrolled infection, other autoimmune disease, pregnancy or lactation. The PBMCs studied were ones that came from about 10 ml fresh peripheral blood. The V gene lost 5 bases and the J gene lost 3 bases, with 10 bases spanning the gap. The CDR3 has 13 amino acids. The germline gives CDR1 MNHNS, CDR2 SASEGT.

This TCR derives from a woman aged 25 to 39 with Graves' ophthalmopathy. Sequenced input: blood. The chain couples TRBV6-1 to TRBJ2-5; D not certain. CDR3 sequence reads: CASSRRRKETQYF. The CDR3 DNA follows: TGTGCCAGCAGTCGCAGGAGAAAAGAGACCCAGTACTTC.